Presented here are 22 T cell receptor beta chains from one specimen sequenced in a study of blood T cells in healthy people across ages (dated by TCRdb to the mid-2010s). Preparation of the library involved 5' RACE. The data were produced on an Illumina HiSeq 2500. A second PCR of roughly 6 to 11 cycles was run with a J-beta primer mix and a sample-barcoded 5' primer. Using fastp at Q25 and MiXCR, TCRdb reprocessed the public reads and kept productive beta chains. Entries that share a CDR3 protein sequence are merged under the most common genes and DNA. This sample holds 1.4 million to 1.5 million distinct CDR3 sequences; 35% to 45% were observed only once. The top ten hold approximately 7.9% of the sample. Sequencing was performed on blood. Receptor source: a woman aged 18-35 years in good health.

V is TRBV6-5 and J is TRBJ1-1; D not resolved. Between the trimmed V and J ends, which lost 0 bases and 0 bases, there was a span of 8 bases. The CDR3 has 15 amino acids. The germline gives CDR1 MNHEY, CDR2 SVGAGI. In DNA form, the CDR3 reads TGTGCCAGCAGTTACTCGACCGCGGTGAACACTGAAGCTTTCTTT. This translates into CASSYSTAVNTEAFF.

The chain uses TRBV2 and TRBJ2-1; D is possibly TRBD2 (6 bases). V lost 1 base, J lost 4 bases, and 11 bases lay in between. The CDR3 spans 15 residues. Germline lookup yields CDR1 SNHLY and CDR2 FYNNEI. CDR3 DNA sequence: TGTGCCAGCAGTGAAGGAACAGGACTATACAATGAGCAGTTCTTC. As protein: CASSEGTGLYNEQFF.

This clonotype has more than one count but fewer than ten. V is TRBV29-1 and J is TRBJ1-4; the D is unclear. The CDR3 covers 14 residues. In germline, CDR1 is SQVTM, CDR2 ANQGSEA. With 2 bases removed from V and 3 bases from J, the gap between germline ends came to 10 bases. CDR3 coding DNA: TGCAGCGTTGAAAGGGTTGGGGCTAATGAAAAACTGTTTTTT. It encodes CSVERVGANEKLFF.

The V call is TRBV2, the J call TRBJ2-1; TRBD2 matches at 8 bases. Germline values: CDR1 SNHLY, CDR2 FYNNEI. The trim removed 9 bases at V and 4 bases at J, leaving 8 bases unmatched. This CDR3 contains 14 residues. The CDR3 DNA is TGTGCCAGTCAGCAAGCGGGAGAGTACAATGAGCAGTTCTTC. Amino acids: CASQQAGEYNEQFF.

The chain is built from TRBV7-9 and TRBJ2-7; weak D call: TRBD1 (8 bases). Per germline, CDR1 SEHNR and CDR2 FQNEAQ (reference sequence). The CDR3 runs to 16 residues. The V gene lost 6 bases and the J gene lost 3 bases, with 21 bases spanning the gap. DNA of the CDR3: TGTGCCAGCAGTTTCCACCTGGACAGGGAGGGCTACGAGCAGTACTTC. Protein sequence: CASSFHLDREGYEQYF.

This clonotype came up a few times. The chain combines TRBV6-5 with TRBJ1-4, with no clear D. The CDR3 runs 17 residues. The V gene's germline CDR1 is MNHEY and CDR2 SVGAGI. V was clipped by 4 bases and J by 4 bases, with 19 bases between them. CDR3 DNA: TGTGCCAGCAGTTCCGTTGGCGAGGATCCTTTTAATGAAAAACTGTTTTTT. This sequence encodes CASSSVGEDPFNEKLFF.

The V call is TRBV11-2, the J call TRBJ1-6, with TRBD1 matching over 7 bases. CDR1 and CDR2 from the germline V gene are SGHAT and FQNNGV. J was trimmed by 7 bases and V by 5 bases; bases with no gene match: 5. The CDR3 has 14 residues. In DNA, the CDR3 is TGTGCCAGCAGCGACAGGGCCGACAATTCACCCCTCCACTTT. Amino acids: CASSDRADNSPLHF.

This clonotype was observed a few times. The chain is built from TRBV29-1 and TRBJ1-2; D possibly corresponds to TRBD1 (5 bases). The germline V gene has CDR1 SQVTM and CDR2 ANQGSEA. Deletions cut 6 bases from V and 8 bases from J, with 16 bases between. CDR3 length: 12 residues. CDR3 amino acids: CSVATGPWGYTF. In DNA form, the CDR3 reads TGCAGCGTGGCCACAGGCCCCTGGGGCTACACCTTC.

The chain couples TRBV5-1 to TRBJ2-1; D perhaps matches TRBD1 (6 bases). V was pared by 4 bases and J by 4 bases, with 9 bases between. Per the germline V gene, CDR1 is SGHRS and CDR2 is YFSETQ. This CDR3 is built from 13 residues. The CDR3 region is CASSTGRYNEQFF. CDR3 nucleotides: TGCGCCAGCAGCACAGGGAGATACAATGAGCAGTTCTTC.

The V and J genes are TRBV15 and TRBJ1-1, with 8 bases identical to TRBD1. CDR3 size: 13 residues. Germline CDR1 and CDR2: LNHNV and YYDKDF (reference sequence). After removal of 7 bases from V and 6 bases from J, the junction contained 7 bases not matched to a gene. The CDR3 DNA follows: TGTGCCACCAAGGACAGGGAGGGCGCTGAAGCTTTCTTT. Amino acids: CATKDREGAEAFF.

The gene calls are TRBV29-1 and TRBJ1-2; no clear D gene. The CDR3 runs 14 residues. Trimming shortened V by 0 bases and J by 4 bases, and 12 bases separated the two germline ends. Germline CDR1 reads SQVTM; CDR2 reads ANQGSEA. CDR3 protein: CSVEDLSRGYGYTF. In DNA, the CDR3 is TGCAGCGTTGAAGATCTTAGCCGGGGCTATGGCTACACCTTC.

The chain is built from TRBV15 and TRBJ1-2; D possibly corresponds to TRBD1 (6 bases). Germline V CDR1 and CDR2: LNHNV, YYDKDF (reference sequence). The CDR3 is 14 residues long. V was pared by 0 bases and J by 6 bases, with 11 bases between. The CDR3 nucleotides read TGTGCCACCAGCAGAGATTTGTCAGGGGATGGCTACACCTTC. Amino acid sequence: CATSRDLSGDGYTF. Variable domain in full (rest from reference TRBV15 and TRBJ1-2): DAMVIQNPRYQVTQFGKPVTLSCSQTLNHNVMYWYQQKSSQAPKLLFHYYDKDFNNEADTPDNFQSRRPNTSFCFLDIRSPGLGDTAMYLCATSRDLSGDGYTFGSGTRLTVV.

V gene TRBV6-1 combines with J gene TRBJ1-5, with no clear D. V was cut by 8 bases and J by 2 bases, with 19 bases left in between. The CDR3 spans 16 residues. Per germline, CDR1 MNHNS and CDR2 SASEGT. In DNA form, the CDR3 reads TGTGCCAGCTCCCGGGAGTCGGGTGGTGGCAATCAGCCCCAGCATTTT. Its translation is CASSRESGGGNQPQHF.

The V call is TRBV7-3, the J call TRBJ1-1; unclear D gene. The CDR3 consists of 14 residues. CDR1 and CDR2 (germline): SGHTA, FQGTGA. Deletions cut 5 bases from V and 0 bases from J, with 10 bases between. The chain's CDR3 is CASSPSRLNTEAFF. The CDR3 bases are TGTGCCAGCAGCCCCTCCCGACTGAACACTGAAGCTTTCTTT. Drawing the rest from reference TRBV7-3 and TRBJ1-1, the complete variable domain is GAGVSQTPSNKVTEKGKYVELRCDPISGHTALYWYRQSLGQGPEFLIYFQGTGAADDSGLPNDRFFAVRPEGSVSTLKIQRTERGDSAVYLCASSPSRLNTEAFFGQGTRLTVV.

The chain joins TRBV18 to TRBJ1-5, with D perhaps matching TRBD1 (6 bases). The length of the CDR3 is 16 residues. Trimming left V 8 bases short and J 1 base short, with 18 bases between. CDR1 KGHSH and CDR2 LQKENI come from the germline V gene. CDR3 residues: CASSPPGDRSNQPQHF. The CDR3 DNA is TGTGCCAGCAGTCCTCCAGGGGATAGGAGCAATCAGCCCCAGCATTTT.

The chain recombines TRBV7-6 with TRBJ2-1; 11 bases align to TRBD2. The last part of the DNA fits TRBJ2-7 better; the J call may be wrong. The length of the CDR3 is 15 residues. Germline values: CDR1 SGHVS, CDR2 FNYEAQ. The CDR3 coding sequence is TGTGCCAGCAGTCCACTAGCGGGAGCTTACAATGAGCAGTACTTC. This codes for CASSPLAGAYNEQYF.

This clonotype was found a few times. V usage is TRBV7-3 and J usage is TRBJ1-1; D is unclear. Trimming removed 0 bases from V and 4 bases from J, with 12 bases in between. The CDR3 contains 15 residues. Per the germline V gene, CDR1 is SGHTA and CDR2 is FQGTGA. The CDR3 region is CASSLTEGDGTEAFF. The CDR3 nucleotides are TGTGCCAGCAGCTTAACGGAGGGCGACGGCACTGAAGCTTTCTTT.

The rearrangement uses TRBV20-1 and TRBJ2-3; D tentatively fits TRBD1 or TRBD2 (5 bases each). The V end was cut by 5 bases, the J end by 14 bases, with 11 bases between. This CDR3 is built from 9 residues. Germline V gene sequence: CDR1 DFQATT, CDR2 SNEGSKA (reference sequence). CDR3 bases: TGCAGTGCTCCCGGGACCCGGTATTTT. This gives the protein CSAPGTRYF.

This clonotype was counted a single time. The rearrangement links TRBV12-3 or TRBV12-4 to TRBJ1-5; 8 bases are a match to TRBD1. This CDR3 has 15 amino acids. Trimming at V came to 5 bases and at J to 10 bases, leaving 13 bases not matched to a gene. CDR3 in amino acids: CASSTPQDRVKPQHF. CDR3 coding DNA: TGTGCCAGCAGTACGCCTCAGGACAGGGTCAAACCCCAGCATTTT.

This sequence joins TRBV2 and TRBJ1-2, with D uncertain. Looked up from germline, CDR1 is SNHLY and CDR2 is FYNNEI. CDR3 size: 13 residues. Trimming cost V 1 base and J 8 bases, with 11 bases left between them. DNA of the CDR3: TGTGCCAGCAGTGAAGGTCTGGCTGACGGCTACACCTTC. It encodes CASSEGLADGYTF.

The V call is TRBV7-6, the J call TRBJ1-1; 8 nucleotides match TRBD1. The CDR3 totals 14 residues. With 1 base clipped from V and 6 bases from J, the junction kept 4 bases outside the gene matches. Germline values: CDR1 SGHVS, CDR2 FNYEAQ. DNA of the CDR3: TGTGCCAGCAGCTTAGGGCAGGGGGCCGCTGAAGCTTTCTTT. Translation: CASSLGQGAAEAFF.

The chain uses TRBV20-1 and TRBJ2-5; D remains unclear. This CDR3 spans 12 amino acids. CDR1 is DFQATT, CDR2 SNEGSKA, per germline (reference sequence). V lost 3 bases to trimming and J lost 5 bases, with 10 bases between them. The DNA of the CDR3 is TGCAGTGCTAGTAGGACGGTGGAGACCCAGTACTTC. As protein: CSASRTVETQYF.